This TCR beta chain was sequenced for a study of shared clonotypes between healthy human individuals. Points from the study as a whole: Across a handful of donors, naive CD4 shared 5% to 6%, naive CD8 around 3.5%, memory CD4 roughly 2.4%, memory CD8 0.4% to 0.5%.

Genomic DNA of each subset was evenly split across several immunoSEQ plates. Profiling relied on immunoSEQ multiplex PCR, and the TCRdb table lists in-frame clones only, not all of them. The data hold some 2,100,000 clones, with almost 96% observed a single time. In the case of this clone: Its matching antigen is unknown. Within the sample, other DNA sequences also encode this same CDR3.

Sequences were obtained from naive CD4+ T cells sorted from blood. Described subset: CD45RA+ positively selected. This receptor was identified in a man between 18 and 29 years old in good health.

The CDR3 nucleotides read TGTGCCAGCTCACCCCAGGGTAACTATGGCTACACCTTC. This codes for CASSPQGNYGYTF. This chain uses TRBV18 with TRBJ1-2; a weak D match, TRBD1 (5 bases). The CDR3 has 13 amino acids. Trimming removed 3 bases at V and 1 base at J, with 6 bases between. Germline V CDR1 and CDR2: KGHSH, LQKENI. The full variable domain, its missing parts supplied by reference TRBV18 and TRBJ1-2, is NAGVMQNPRHLVRRRGQEARLRCSPMKGHSHVYWYRQLPEEGLKFMVYLQKENIIDESGMPKERFSAEFPKEGPSILRIQQVVRGDSAAYFCASSPQGNYGYTFGSGTRLTVV.